This entry lists 26 T cell receptor beta chains sequenced from one sample in a study of T cells in Graves' hyperthyroidism and ophthalmopathy. Authors of the study amplified TCR beta CDR3 regions from RNA transcripts. The TCR CDR3 first-round RT-PCR relied on the HTBI primer set. MiXCR, run by TCRdb on the multiplex PCR reads, gives a single entry per CDR3 protein. The table shows approximately 720,000 distinct CDR3 sequences, with about 19% occurring only once. The sequencing input was blood. The receptor source for this set is a woman aged 45 to 65 with Graves' hyperthyroidism that later progressed to Graves' ophthalmopathy.

This clonotype has a count of ten or more. This chain joins TRBV10-3 and TRBJ1-1; 7 bases agree with TRBD1. From germline, CDR1 is ENHRY and CDR2 SYGVKD. V was clipped by 7 bases and J by 5 bases; unmatched bases: 7. The CDR3 has 13 amino acids. CDR3 protein: CAITGTAETEAFF. As DNA, the CDR3 is TGTGCCATCACCGGGACAGCCGAGACTGAAGCTTTCTTT.

With regard to this clonotype: A junction boundary mismatches the germline segment, possibly from a read error. The rearrangement links TRBV7-8 to TRBJ2-1, with 12 bases lining up with TRBD2. Germline CDR1 is SGHVS and CDR2 is FQNEAQ. This CDR3 region has 15 residues. The CDR3 DNA reads TGTGTCAGCAGCCTAGGACTAGCGGGGAATAATGAGCAGTTCTTC. As protein: CVSSLGLAGNNEQFF.

The V call is TRBV28, the J call TRBJ2-5; 8 bases match TRBD2. J lost 4 bases, V lost 4 bases, and 11 bases had no gene match. This CDR3 is 16 amino acids long. Per the germline V gene, CDR1 is MDHEN and CDR2 is SYDVKM. The CDR3 nucleotides read TGTGCCAGCAGTTCCGCCAAGCGGGAGAACCGAGAGACCCAGTACTTC. This encodes CASSSAKRENRETQYF.

This clonotype occurred many times. V and J are TRBV5-4 and TRBJ1-2, with 11 positions matching TRBD1. V trimming: 4 bases; J trimming: 2 bases; junction bases outside the gene matches: 4. The CDR3 covers 15 residues. The V gene's germline CDR1 is SGHNT and CDR2 YYREEE (reference sequence). The CDR3 sequence is CASSRDRGTNYGYTF. DNA of the CDR3: TGTGCCAGCAGCCGGGACAGGGGGACGAACTATGGCTACACCTTC.

This sequence joins TRBV5-1 and TRBJ1-4; D is ambiguous. V gave up 2 bases and J gave up 3 bases, with 8 bases separating them. The CDR3 runs 14 residues. Germline lookup yields CDR1 SGHRS and CDR2 YFSETQ. The CDR3 region has the DNA TGCGCCAGCAGCTTATGGGAGTCTAATGAAAAACTGTTTTTT. Its translation: CASSLWESNEKLFF.

This clonotype was detected many times. The V and J genes are TRBV30 and TRBJ1-5, with D tentatively TRBD1 (6 bases). CDR1 and CDR2 from the germline V gene are GTSNPN and SVGIG (reference sequence). This CDR3 region has 13 residues. V lost 2 bases, J lost 7 bases, and 12 bases lay in between. CDR3 residues: CAWSNTGQQPQHF. In DNA form, the CDR3 reads TGTGCCTGGAGTAATACAGGGCAACAGCCCCAGCATTTT.

This clonotype turned up a few times. The conserved final phenylalanine or tryptophan is absent from the CDR3, which likely points to a read error. This chain links TRBV12-5 with TRBJ2-7; D is tentatively TRBD1 or TRBD2 (6 bases each). CDR1 and CDR2 from the germline V gene are LGHNT and FRNRAP. The CDR3 has 14 amino acids. V lost 5 bases to trimming and J lost 2 bases, with 13 bases between them. CDR3 nucleotide sequence: TGTGCTAGTGGTCCCGCGGGACAAGCCTACGAGCAGTACCTC. It is translated as CASGPAGQAYEQYL.

This clonotype appeared once. The chain links TRBV29-1 to TRBJ2-1; no reliable D call. CDR1 SQVTM and CDR2 ANQGSEA come from the germline V gene. Trimming pared 6 bases from V and 6 bases from J, leaving 15 bases between. The CDR3 runs to 13 residues. The CDR3 here is CSVYSAVPNEQFF. Written as DNA, the CDR3 is TGCAGCGTATATTCGGCAGTCCCCAATGAGCAGTTCTTC.

The V gene is TRBV14, the J gene TRBJ1-1; TRBD1 agrees at 7 bases. Germline V gene data show CDR1 as SGHDN and CDR2 as FVKESK. This CDR3 is built from 15 residues. Losses at the gene ends were 2 bases for V and 6 bases for J; bases not matched to a gene: 9. The CDR3 protein is CASSQLVLTGAEAFF. The CDR3 DNA sequence: TGTGCCAGCAGCCAACTCGTCCTAACAGGGGCTGAAGCTTTCTTT.

The chain employs TRBV9 and TRBJ2-1; 9 bases map to TRBD2. The junction had 7 bases not matched to a gene; V was cut back by 3 bases and J by 6 bases. The CDR3 covers 15 residues. Per germline, CDR1 SGDLS and CDR2 YYNGEE. This CDR3 reads CASSDSGGTGNEQFF. The CDR3 DNA sequence: TGTGCCAGCAGCGATAGCGGGGGCACGGGCAATGAGCAGTTCTTC.

In its sample, this clonotype was seen a few times. This chain joins TRBV7-9 and TRBJ1-5; 9 nucleotides line up with TRBD1. The CDR3 runs to 17 residues. The germline V gene encodes CDR1 SEHNR and CDR2 FQNEAQ (reference sequence). V shed 5 bases and J 4 bases; nucleotides not matched to a gene: 12. CDR3 residues: CASSRRGTGGANQPQHF. CDR3 bases: TGTGCCAGCAGCCGGCGGGGAACAGGGGGCGCGAATCAGCCCCAGCATTTT.

This chain joins TRBV2 and TRBJ1-6, with D tentatively TRBD1 (5 bases). V was trimmed by 8 bases and J by 7 bases, leaving 12 bases between them. The CDR3 length is 13 residues. Germline V gene data show CDR1 as SNHLY and CDR2 as FYNNEI. This CDR3 reads CASYRRVNSPLHF. CDR3 DNA: TGTGCCAGCTACAGGCGTGTAAATTCACCCCTCCACTTT.

The chain links TRBV9 to TRBJ1-2, with TRBD1 identical over 9 bases. Trimming removed 4 bases from V and 1 base from J; junction bases left unmatched: 8. The germline V gene has CDR1 SGDLS and CDR2 YYNGEE. The CDR3 runs to 16 residues. This chain's CDR3 is CASSLRDRDNNYGYTF. CDR3 bases: TGTGCCAGCAGCCTCCGGGACAGGGATAATAACTATGGCTACACCTTC.

In its sample, this clonotype was seen many times. The chain joins TRBV30 to TRBJ1-6, with a weak D call TRBD1 (5 bases). V gave up 0 bases and J gave up 7 bases, with 13 bases separating them. The length of the CDR3 is 15 residues. The germline V gene has CDR1 GTSNPN and CDR2 SVGIG (reference sequence). As DNA, the CDR3 is TGTGCCTGGAGTGTACTGACTAAGGGGAATTCACCCCTCCACTTT. Its translation is CAWSVLTKGNSPLHF.

This clonotype was recorded at least ten times. The chain links TRBV27 to TRBJ1-1; 8 nucleotides line up with TRBD1. The germline gives CDR1 MNHEY, CDR2 SMNVEV (reference sequence). Germline trimming cut 8 bases from V and 2 bases from J; bases unmatched to any gene: 4. This CDR3 spans 13 amino acids. CDR3 DNA: TGTGCCAGCCAGGGGGCAGATAACACTGAAGCTTTCTTT. Its protein is CASQGADNTEAFF.

The chain has TRBV7-9 and TRBJ2-5; TRBD1 agrees at 9 bases. Germline loops: CDR1 SEHNR, CDR2 FQNEAQ (reference sequence). V shed 1 base, J shed 5 bases, and the junction held 8 bases outside the gene matches. CDR3 length: 16 amino acids. This CDR3 is CASSLERTGAIETQYF. CDR3 DNA: TGTGCCAGCAGCTTAGAACGGACAGGGGCTATCGAGACCCAGTACTTC.

This clonotype was counted between two and nine times. The chain recombines TRBV15 with TRBJ2-2; D not certain. V lost 0 bases, J lost 5 bases, and 10 bases lay in between. This CDR3 has 15 amino acids. The germline gives CDR1 LNHNV, CDR2 YYDKDF (reference sequence). The CDR3 loop is CATSRDSRITGELFF. CDR3 DNA sequence: TGTGCCACCAGCAGAGACAGTAGGATAACCGGGGAGCTGTTTTTT.

The chain employs TRBV5-1 and TRBJ1-6, with no clear D. The germline V gene encodes CDR1 SGHRS and CDR2 YFSETQ. Between the trimmed V and J ends, which lost 1 base and 7 bases, there was a span of 12 bases. The CDR3 runs to 15 residues. The CDR3 nucleotides are TGCGCCAGCAGCTTGACCCAGTCTAGGAATTCACCCCTCCACTTT. Translation: CASSLTQSRNSPLHF.

The rearrangement links TRBV14 to TRBJ2-7; TRBD1 matches 7 bases. The CDR3 runs 15 residues. J gave up 2 bases and V 1 base, and 5 bases lay outside the gene matches. Germline V gene lookup returns CDR1 SGHDN and CDR2 FVKESK. The CDR3 is CASSQGLTGTYEQYF. In DNA, the CDR3 is TGTGCCAGCAGCCAAGGTTTGACAGGGACCTACGAGCAGTACTTC.

This clonotype appeared a few times. The CDR3: CASSPRRTSGGGTDTQYF. CDR3 bases: TGTGCCAGCAGCCCCCGAAGGACTAGCGGGGGGGGCACAGATACGCAGTATTTT. The rearrangement links TRBV6-1 to TRBJ2-3; 15 bases match TRBD2. CDR1 and CDR2 (germline): MNHNS, SASEGT. The length of the CDR3 is 18 residues. V gave up 6 bases and J gave up 1 base; unmatched junction bases: 8.

This clonotype has at least ten counts. J is TRBJ2-7 and V is TRBV6-1; maybe TRBD1 (7 bases). There are 16 residues in the CDR3. The V gene's germline CDR1 is MNHNS and CDR2 SASEGT. The germline V and J ends were trimmed by 5 bases and 0 bases, with 17 bases remaining between them. CDR3 DNA sequence: TGTGCCAGCAGTCCCCGGTCAGGGGGGAGCTCCTACGAGCAGTACTTC. This translates into CASSPRSGGSSYEQYF.

The rearrangement uses TRBV5-4 and TRBJ1-1; weak D call: TRBD1 (5 bases). Trimming left V 0 bases short and J 0 bases short, with 9 bases between. This CDR3 comprises 15 residues. Germline CDR1 reads SGHNT; CDR2 reads YYREEE (reference sequence). The CDR3 DNA reads as TGTGCCAGCAGCTTGGTGCGGACAATGAACACTGAAGCTTTCTTT. It translates to CASSLVRTMNTEAFF.

This clonotype was seen many times. The V and J genes are TRBV7-3 and TRBJ1-1; TRBD1 aligns across 10 bases. The length of the CDR3 is 14 residues. The trim removed 6 bases at V and 5 bases at J, leaving 6 bases unmatched. Germline CDR1 and CDR2: SGHTA and FQGTGA. The CDR3 DNA sequence: TGTGCCAGCAGACCTGACAGGGGGCGGACTGAAGCTTTCTTT. It translates to CASRPDRGRTEAFF.

This clonotype has only a few counts. The gene calls are TRBV12-3 or TRBV12-4 and TRBJ1-2; D possibly corresponds to TRBD1 (5 bases). Trimming removed 2 bases from V and 8 bases from J, with 18 bases in between. The CDR3 length is 15 residues. The CDR3 here is CASSLIFGGLGGYTF. DNA for the CDR3: TGTGCCAGCAGTTTAATATTTGGGGGGTTGGGGGGCTACACCTTC.

This clonotype was found a few times. V is TRBV20-1 and J is TRBJ1-3; D is unclear. Germline V gene sequence: CDR1 DFQATT, CDR2 SNEGSKA (reference sequence). CDR3 length: 12 amino acids. Trimming removed 6 bases from V and 8 bases from J, with 14 bases in between. The CDR3 DNA sequence: TGCAGTGCGAGGTCCCTGGAATACACCATATATTTT. Its translation: CSARSLEYTIYF.

In its sample, this clonotype was seen many times. The J gene is TRBJ1-6, the V gene TRBV27, with 7 bases that match TRBD1. From germline, CDR1 is MNHEY and CDR2 SMNVEV (reference sequence). The junction had 3 bases not matched to a gene; V was cut back by 4 bases and J by 3 bases. There are 15 residues in the CDR3. As DNA, the CDR3 is TGTGCCAGCAGTTCCCGGGACAGCTATAATTCACCCCTCCACTTT. Its protein is CASSSRDSYNSPLHF.